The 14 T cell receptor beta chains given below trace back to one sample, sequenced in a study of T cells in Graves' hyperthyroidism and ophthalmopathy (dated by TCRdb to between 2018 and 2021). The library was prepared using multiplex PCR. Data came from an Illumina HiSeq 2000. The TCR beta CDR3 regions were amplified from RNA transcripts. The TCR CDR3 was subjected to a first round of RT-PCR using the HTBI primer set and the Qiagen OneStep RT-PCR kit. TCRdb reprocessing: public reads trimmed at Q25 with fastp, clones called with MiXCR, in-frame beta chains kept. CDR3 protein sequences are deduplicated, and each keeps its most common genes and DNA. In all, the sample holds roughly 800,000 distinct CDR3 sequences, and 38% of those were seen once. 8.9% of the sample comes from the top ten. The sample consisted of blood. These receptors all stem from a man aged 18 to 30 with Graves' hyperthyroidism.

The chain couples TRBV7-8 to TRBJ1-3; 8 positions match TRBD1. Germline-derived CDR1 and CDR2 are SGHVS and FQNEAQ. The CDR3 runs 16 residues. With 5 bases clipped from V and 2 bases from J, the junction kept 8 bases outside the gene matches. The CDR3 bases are TGTGCCAGCAGCCACGGACAGGGTTTGACTGGAAACACCATATATTTT. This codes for CASSHGQGLTGNTIYF.

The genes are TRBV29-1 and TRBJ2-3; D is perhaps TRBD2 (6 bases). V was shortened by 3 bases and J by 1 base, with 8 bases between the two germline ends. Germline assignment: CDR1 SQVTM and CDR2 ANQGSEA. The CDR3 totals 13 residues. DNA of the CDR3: TGCAGCGTTGATGGAGGGGGCACAGATACGCAGTATTTT. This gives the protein CSVDGGGTDTQYF.

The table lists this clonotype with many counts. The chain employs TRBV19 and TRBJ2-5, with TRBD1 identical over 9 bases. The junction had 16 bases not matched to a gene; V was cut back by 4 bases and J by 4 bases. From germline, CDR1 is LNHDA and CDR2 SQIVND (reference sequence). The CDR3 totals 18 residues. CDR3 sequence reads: CASSTLGQGRREGETQYF. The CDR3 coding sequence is TGTGCCAGTAGTACCCTCGGACAGGGGCGTCGCGAAGGAGAGACCCAGTACTTC. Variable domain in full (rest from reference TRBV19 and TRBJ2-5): DGGITQSPKYLFRKEGQNVTLSCEQNLNHDAMYWYRQDPGQGLRLIYYSQIVNDFQKGDIAEGYSVSREKKESFPLTVTSAQKNPTAFYLCASSTLGQGRREGETQYFGPGTRLLVL.

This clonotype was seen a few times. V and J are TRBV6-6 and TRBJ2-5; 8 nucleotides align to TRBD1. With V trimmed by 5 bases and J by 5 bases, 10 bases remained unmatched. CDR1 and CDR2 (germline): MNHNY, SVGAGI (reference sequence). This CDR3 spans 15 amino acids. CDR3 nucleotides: TGTGCCAGCAGTACCGGTCAGGGGGCCTTGGAGACCCAGTACTTC. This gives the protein CASSTGQGALETQYF.

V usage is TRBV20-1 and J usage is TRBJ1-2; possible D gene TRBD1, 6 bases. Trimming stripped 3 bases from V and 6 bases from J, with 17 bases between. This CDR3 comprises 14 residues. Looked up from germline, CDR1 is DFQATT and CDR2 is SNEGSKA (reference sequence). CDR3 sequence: CSASGTTGTDGYTF. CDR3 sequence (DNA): TGCAGTGCTAGTGGTACCACAGGGACGGATGGCTACACCTTC.

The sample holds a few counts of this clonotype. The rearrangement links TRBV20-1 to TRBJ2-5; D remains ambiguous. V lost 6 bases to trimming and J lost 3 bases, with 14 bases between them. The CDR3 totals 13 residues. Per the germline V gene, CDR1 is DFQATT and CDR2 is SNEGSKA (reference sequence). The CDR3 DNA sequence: TGCAGTGCCCCAGACGGCGGTAAAGAGACCCAGTACTTC. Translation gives CSAPDGGKETQYF.

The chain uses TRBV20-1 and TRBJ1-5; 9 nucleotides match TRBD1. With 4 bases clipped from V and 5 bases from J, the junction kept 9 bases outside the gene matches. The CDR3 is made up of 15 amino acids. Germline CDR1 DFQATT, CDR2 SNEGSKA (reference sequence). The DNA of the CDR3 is TGCAGTGCTACCCGGGACAGGGTGGATGATCAGCCCCAGCATTTT. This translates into CSATRDRVDDQPQHF.

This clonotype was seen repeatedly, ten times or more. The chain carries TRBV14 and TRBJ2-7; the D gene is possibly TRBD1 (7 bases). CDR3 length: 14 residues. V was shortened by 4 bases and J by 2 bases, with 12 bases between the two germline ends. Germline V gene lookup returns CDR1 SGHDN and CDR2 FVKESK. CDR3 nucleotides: TGTGCCAGCAGCCCGGGGGACAGACCCTACGAGCAGTACTTC. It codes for CASSPGDRPYEQYF.

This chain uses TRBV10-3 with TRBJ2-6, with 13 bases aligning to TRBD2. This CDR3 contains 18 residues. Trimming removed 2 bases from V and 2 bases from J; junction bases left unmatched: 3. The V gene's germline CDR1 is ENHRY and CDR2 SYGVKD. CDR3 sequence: CAISEGGLAGAGANVLTF. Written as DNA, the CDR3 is TGTGCCATCAGTGAGGGCGGACTAGCGGGAGCTGGGGCCAACGTCCTGACTTTC.

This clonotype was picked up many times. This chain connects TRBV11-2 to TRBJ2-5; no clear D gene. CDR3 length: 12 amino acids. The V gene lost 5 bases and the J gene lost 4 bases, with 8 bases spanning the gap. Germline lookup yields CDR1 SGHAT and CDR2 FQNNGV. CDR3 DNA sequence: TGTGCCAGCAGCCCCCCCAGAGAGACCCAGTACTTC. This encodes CASSPPRETQYF.

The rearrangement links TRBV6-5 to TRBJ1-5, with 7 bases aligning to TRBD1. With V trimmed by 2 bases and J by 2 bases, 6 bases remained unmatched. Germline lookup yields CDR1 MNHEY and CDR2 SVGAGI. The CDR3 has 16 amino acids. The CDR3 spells CASSYPRQGGNQPQHF. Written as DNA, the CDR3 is TGTGCCAGCAGTTACCCGCGACAGGGAGGCAATCAGCCCCAGCATTTT.

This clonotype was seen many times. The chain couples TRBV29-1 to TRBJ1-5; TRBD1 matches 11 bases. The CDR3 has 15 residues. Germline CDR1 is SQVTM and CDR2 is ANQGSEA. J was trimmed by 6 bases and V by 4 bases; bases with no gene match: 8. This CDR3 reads CSVGGSGTGGQPQHF. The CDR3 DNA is TGCAGCGTTGGAGGATCCGGGACAGGGGGTCAGCCCCAGCATTTT.

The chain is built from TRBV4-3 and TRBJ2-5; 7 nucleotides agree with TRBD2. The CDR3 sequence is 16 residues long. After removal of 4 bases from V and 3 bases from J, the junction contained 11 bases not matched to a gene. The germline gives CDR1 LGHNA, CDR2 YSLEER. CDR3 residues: CASSRYSGLGEETQYF. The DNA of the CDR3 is TGCGCCAGCAGCCGATACTCCGGACTAGGGGAAGAGACCCAGTACTTC.

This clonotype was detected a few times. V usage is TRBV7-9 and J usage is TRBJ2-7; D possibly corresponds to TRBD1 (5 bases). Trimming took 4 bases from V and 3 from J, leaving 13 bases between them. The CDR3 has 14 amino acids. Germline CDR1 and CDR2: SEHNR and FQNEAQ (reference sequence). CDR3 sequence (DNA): TGTGCCAGCAGCTCTAGTGGGGCTTTCTACGAGCAGTACTTC. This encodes CASSSSGAFYEQYF.